The 15 T cell receptor beta chains listed next were all sequenced from one sample in a study of blood T cell repertoires in COVID-19. Clones were sequenced by immunoSEQ multiplex PCR, and TCRdb holds only the in-frame ones, with some missing. Altogether a few hundred thousand clones are present, around nine tenths being singletons, with the ten largest covering 1.2% to 1.5%. Source material: peripheral blood. All receptors come from an elderly man with acute or convalescent COVID-19.

The chain has TRBV5-4 and TRBJ1-1, with TRBD1 identical over 9 bases. Germline V CDR1 and CDR2: SGHNT, YYREEE (reference sequence). The V gene end was trimmed by 2 bases and the J gene end by 5 bases; junction bases not matched to a gene: 10. There are 16 residues in the CDR3. The CDR3 region is CASSFTTGGAWTEAFF. CDR3 DNA: TGTGCCAGCAGCTTTACAACAGGGGGCGCATGGACTGAAGCTTTCTTT.

The rearrangement links TRBV7-9 to TRBJ1-1, with a tentative D call TRBD1 (5 bases). Germline V gene data show CDR1 as SEHNR and CDR2 as FQNEAQ (reference sequence). The ends were cut back, 1 base at V and 5 bases at J, with 17 bases in the middle. This CDR3 is 16 amino acids long. The chain's CDR3 is CASSLVIGHSRTEAFF. CDR3 sequence (DNA): TGTGCCAGCAGCTTAGTTATAGGACACTCAAGAACTGAAGCTTTCTTT.

The chain links TRBV6-2 or TRBV6-3 to TRBJ2-5; a weak D match, TRBD2 (6 bases). The CDR3 consists of 15 residues. The V end lost 5 bases, the J end lost 2 bases, and 15 bases lay between the germline ends. CDR1 and CDR2 from the germline V gene are MNHEY and SVGEGT. The CDR3 is CASSDTGGRQETQYF. Written as DNA, the CDR3 is TGTGCCAGCAGTGACACCGGGGGACGTCAAGAGACCCAGTACTTC.

With respect to this clone: In the same sample, other DNA sequences code for this CDR3. The rearrangement links TRBV6-5 to TRBJ2-5; TRBD2 might be the D (6 bases). This CDR3 spans 14 amino acids. V was clipped by 0 bases and J by 2 bases, with 7 bases between them. Germline V gives CDR1 MNHEY, CDR2 SVGAGI. CDR3 loop: CASSYSGGQETQYF. CDR3 DNA sequence: TGTGCCAGCAGTTACTCGGGGGGACAAGAGACCCAGTACTTC.

This chain connects TRBV15 to TRBJ2-5, with TRBD2 matching over 10 bases. The CDR3 consists of 17 residues. V lost 4 bases to trimming and J lost 5 bases; unmatched junction nucleotides: 13. The germline V gene encodes CDR1 LNHNV and CDR2 YYDKDF (reference sequence). The DNA for the CDR3 is TGTGCCACCAGCAACAGCCGACTAGCGGGTGGTTTTGAGACCCAGTACTTC. Its protein product is CATSNSRLAGGFETQYF.

The V and J genes are TRBV7-2 and TRBJ2-5, with a weak D call TRBD2 (6 bases). Germline CDR1 and CDR2: SGHTA and FQGNSA. Trimming took off 4 bases at V and 4 bases at J, with 19 bases between the two ends. The CDR3 is 16 amino acids. The CDR3 loop reads CASSSLAVLGGETQYF. The CDR3 region has the DNA TGTGCCAGCAGCTCCTTAGCTGTTCTGGGAGGAGAGACCCAGTACTTC.

This chain joins TRBV5-5 and TRBJ2-3; D remains unclear. CDR3 length equals 14 residues. Germline values: CDR1 SGHKS, CDR2 YYEKEE (reference sequence). Trimming removed 1 base at V and 1 base at J, with 7 bases between. CDR3 DNA: TGTGCCAGCAGCTTGATTGAGGGCACAGATACGCAGTATTTT. Translation gives CASSLIEGTDTQYF.

The chain employs TRBV5-1 and TRBJ1-1, with a weak D call TRBD1 (5 bases). Germline CDR1 reads SGHRS; CDR2 reads YFSETQ. The V and J ends lost 2 bases and 4 bases respectively, with 12 bases between them. This CDR3 has 14 amino acids. This CDR3 reads CASSFQGQGTEAFF. The DNA for the CDR3 is TGCGCCAGCAGCTTCCAGGGCCAGGGCACTGAAGCTTTCTTT. Filled out from reference TRBV5-1 and TRBJ1-1, the complete variable domain reads KAGVTQTPRYLIKTRGQQVTLSCSPISGHRSVSWYQQTPGQGLQFLFEYFSETQRNKGNFPGRFSGRQFSNSRSEMNVSTLELGDSALYLCASSFQGQGTEAFFGQGTRLTVV.

The chain joins TRBV3-1 (or the pseudogene TRBV3-2) to TRBJ2-2, with D maybe TRBD1 (6 bases). CDR3 length equals 14 residues. V was pared by 1 base and J by 4 bases, with 7 bases between. The germline CDR1 and CDR2 sequences are LGHDT and YNNKEL (reference sequence). CDR3 sequence reads: CASSQVGGTGELFF. CDR3 nucleotide sequence: TGTGCCAGCAGCCAAGTAGGGGGCACCGGGGAGCTGTTTTTT.

The chain uses TRBV5-8 and TRBJ1-1; 12 nucleotides agree with TRBD1. This CDR3 is built from 16 residues. V shed 2 bases and J 3 bases; nucleotides not matched to a gene: 5. CDR1 and CDR2 from the germline V gene are SGHTS and YDEGEE. The CDR3 DNA sequence: TGTGCCAGCAGCTTAATGGGACAGGGGGCGTACACTGAAGCTTTCTTT. Translated: CASSLMGQGAYTEAFF.

This sequence joins TRBV15 and TRBJ2-7; 8 nucleotides match TRBD1. CDR3 length: 16 residues. Germline assignment: CDR1 LNHNV and CDR2 YYDKDF (reference sequence). The trim removed 0 bases at V and 2 bases at J, leaving 6 bases unmatched. The CDR3 DNA follows: TGTGCCACCAGCAGAGATCTAGCGACAGGGGCCTACGAGCAGTACTTC. Translating it yields CATSRDLATGAYEQYF.

This clone was counted a single time. Germline and junction disagree at one end, which may indicate a read error. The chain joins TRBV28 to TRBJ1-1; a weak D match, TRBD1 (5 bases). The CDR3 loop spans 14 amino acids. Looked up from germline, CDR1 is MDHEN and CDR2 is SYDVKM. CDR3 nucleotide sequence: TGTGCCAGCAGTTTATGGGGGCTGAAGACTGAAGCTTTCTTT. It yields the protein CASSLWGLKTEAFF.

V gene TRBV21-1 combines with J gene TRBJ1-1. TRBV21-1 is described as a pseudogene. CDR3 size: 17 residues. The CDR3 loop reads CASSKEEAGHTNTEAFF. The CDR3 DNA sequence: TGTGCCAGCAGCAAAGAGGAAGCGGGCCACACGAACACTGAAGCTTTCTTT.

To note about this clone: Relative to the germline gene, one junction end is altered; a read error may explain this. The rearrangement joins TRBV7-7 to TRBJ1-2; D is unclear. The CDR3 has 18 amino acids. Germline CDR1 is SSHAT and CDR2 is FNYEAQ (reference sequence). CDR3 DNA sequence: TGTGCTAGCAGCTTCAGCGGAACCAAATACATACTGGAGGATGGCTACACCTTC. Translating it yields CASSFSGTKYILEDGYTF.

This chain joins TRBV3-1 (or the pseudogene TRBV3-2) and TRBJ2-3; 10 nucleotides line up with TRBD2. The CDR3 has 15 residues. Germline CDR1 reads LGHDT; CDR2 reads YNNKEL (reference sequence). V lost 1 base and J lost 7; bases outside the gene matches: 5. The CDR3 here is CASSQGLAGVYTQYF. For the CDR3, the DNA is TGTGCCAGCAGCCAAGGGCTAGCGGGGGTGTATACGCAGTATTTT.